A single sample gave rise to the 24 T cell receptor beta chains below, sequenced in a study of early T cells in non-severe SARS-CoV-2 infection. MiXCR, applied by TCRdb to the 5' RACE reads, yields one record per CDR3 protein. The repertoire holds around 25,000 distinct CDR3 sequences, with less than 7% as singletons. The sample taken for sequencing was whole blood. The source is an adult who was a healthcare worker with PCR-confirmed SARS-CoV-2 infection or an uninfected control (not recorded which).

This clonotype was counted many times. The rearrangement links TRBV29-1 to TRBJ2-4, with D unresolved. V gave up 1 base and J gave up 2 bases, with 3 bases separating them. Germline V gene data show CDR1 as SQVTM and CDR2 as ANQGSEA. This CDR3 region has 12 residues. The CDR3 spells CSVEGPKNIQYF. The CDR3 region has the DNA TGCAGCGTTGAAGGCCCCAAAAACATTCAGTACTTC. Using reference TRBV29-1 and TRBJ2-4 for the parts outside the CDR3, the full variable domain is SAVISQKPSRDICQRGTSLTIQCQVDSQVTMMFWYRQQPGQSLTLIATANQGSEATYESGFVIDKFPISRPNLTFSTLTVSNMSPEDSSIYLCSVEGPKNIQYFGAGTRLSVL.

This clonotype was recorded a few times. CDR3 in amino acids: CASSPVGFSGGFQETQYF. DNA for the CDR3: TGTGCCAGCAGCCCCGTCGGGTTTAGCGGGGGTTTTCAAGAGACCCAGTACTTC. The chain has TRBV11-2 and TRBJ2-5, with 9 positions matching TRBD2. Germline loops: CDR1 SGHAT, CDR2 FQNNGV. Trimming removed 5 bases from V and 2 bases from J; junction bases left unmatched: 15. The CDR3 runs to 18 residues.

The table lists this clonotype with many counts. J is TRBJ2-2 and V is TRBV7-9; tentative D call: TRBD2 (6 bases). Germline values: CDR1 SEHNR, CDR2 FQNEAQ (reference sequence). The CDR3 has 15 residues. Between the trimmed V and J ends, which lost 5 bases and 0 bases, there was a span of 10 bases. The chain's CDR3 is CASSAGPANTGELFF. DNA for the CDR3: TGTGCCAGCAGCGCGGGACCCGCGAACACCGGGGAGCTGTTTTTT.

This clonotype was found many times. CDR3 sequence: CASSSGGHTGELFF. The CDR3 DNA reads TGTGCCAGCAGTTCCGGGGGTCACACCGGGGAGCTGTTTTTT. The rearrangement uses TRBV6-5 and TRBJ2-2, with D possibly matching TRBD2 (6 bases). The CDR3 contains 14 residues. Germline V gene sequence: CDR1 MNHEY, CDR2 SVGAGI. Trimming cost V 4 bases and J 3 bases, with 9 bases left between them.

This clonotype occurred many times. J is TRBJ2-2 and V is TRBV6-5, with D maybe TRBD1 (6 bases). The germline V gene has CDR1 MNHEY and CDR2 SVGAGI. CDR3 length: 16 amino acids. V lost 4 bases and J 7 bases, leaving 19 bases between the germline ends. The DNA for the CDR3 is TGTGCCAGCAGTTCCCTACAGGGAAGGGTTGGCGGGGAGCTGTTTTTT. Translating it yields CASSSLQGRVGGELFF.

There are many counts of this clonotype. This CDR3 reads CASSIASLYSYEQYF. The DNA for the CDR3 is TGTGCCAGTAGTATAGCATCTCTCTACAGCTACGAGCAGTACTTC. V is TRBV19 and J is TRBJ2-7; D call uncertain. The V gene lost 1 base and the J gene lost 3 bases, with 13 bases spanning the gap. Germline-derived CDR1 and CDR2 are LNHDA and SQIVND (reference sequence). The CDR3 length is 15 residues.

The rearrangement uses TRBV2 and TRBJ1-1; 7 positions agree with TRBD1. V lost 7 bases and J lost 2; bases outside the gene matches: 7. The CDR3 length is 14 residues. Germline CDR1 reads SNHLY; CDR2 reads FYNNEI. CDR3 in amino acids: CASTLTGLNTEAFF. DNA of the CDR3: TGTGCCAGCACCCTGACAGGGCTTAACACTGAAGCTTTCTTT. Variable domain in full (rest from reference TRBV2 and TRBJ1-1): EPEVTQTPSHQVTQMGQEVILRCVPISNHLYFYWYRQILGQKVEFLVSFYNNEISEKSEIFDDQFSVERPDGSNFTLKIRSTKLEDSAMYFCASTLTGLNTEAFFGQGTRLTVV.

This clonotype was observed at least ten times. The J gene is TRBJ1-2, the V gene TRBV20-1; 7 positions agree with TRBD1. The CDR3 is made up of 14 amino acids. V gave up 6 bases and J gave up 5 bases; unmatched junction bases: 12. Germline V gene sequence: CDR1 DFQATT, CDR2 SNEGSKA (reference sequence). The CDR3 DNA reads as TGCAGTGCCCATGGGACAGAGCCCTTTTATGGCTACACCTTC. Encoded protein: CSAHGTEPFYGYTF.

This clonotype came up many times. The chain links TRBV5-1 to TRBJ2-7, with a tentative D call TRBD1 (6 bases). The CDR3 loop spans 15 amino acids. CDR1 SGHRS and CDR2 YFSETQ come from the germline V gene. V was trimmed by 3 bases and J by 2 bases, leaving 15 bases between them. The CDR3 nucleotides read TGCGCCAGCAGCTACAGGACAGTAAATCCCTACGAGCAGTACTTC. Its translation is CASSYRTVNPYEQYF.

This clonotype was observed many times. The chain carries TRBV20-1 and TRBJ1-5; D unclear. Germline V gene data show CDR1 as DFQATT and CDR2 as SNEGSKA (reference sequence). This CDR3 is built from 12 residues. V gave up 2 bases and J gave up 4 bases, with 6 bases separating them. CDR3 in amino acids: CSARRANQPQHF. CDR3 nucleotides: TGCAGTGCTAGAAGGGCGAATCAGCCCCAGCATTTT.

At least ten counts were recorded for this clonotype. This rearrangement joins TRBV11-3 to TRBJ2-1, with unresolved D. V was pared by 0 bases and J by 5 bases, with 2 bases between. Germline values: CDR1 SGHNT, CDR2 YENEEA. CDR3 size: 12 residues. The CDR3 sequence: CASSLENNEQFF. CDR3 nucleotides: TGTGCCAGCAGCTTAGAAAACAATGAGCAGTTCTTC.

This clonotype is judged medium-sized (0.01 to 0.1%). The chain uses TRBV11-2 and TRBJ1-4; no definite D call. This CDR3 contains 15 residues. V lost 1 base, J lost 5 bases, and 11 bases lay in between. CDR1 is SGHAT, CDR2 FQNNGV, per germline. Here the CDR3 reads CASSLAAGWNEKLFF. CDR3 coding DNA: TGTGCCAGCAGCTTAGCGGCAGGATGGAATGAAAAACTGTTTTTT.

To note about this clonotype: This may come from a read error, since a much larger clone is one base off. The V call is TRBV27, the J call TRBJ2-1; D is possibly TRBD1 (5 bases). V lost 6 bases, J lost 1 base, and 13 bases lay in between. Germline lookup yields CDR1 MNHEY and CDR2 SMNVEV (reference sequence). The CDR3 length is 15 residues. The CDR3 reads CASRQDVGSYNEQFF. Written as DNA, the CDR3 is TGTGCCAGCAGACAGGACGTCGGATCCTACAATGAGCAGTTCTTC.

This clonotype qualifies as medium-sized. The V and J genes are TRBV11-2 and TRBJ2-7, with 8 nucleotides matching TRBD1. The CDR3 spans 13 residues. CDR1 is SGHAT, CDR2 FQNNGV, per germline. J gave up 5 bases and V 9 bases, and 9 bases lay outside the gene matches. This CDR3 reads CASSDRGGDEQYF. The CDR3 DNA reads as TGTGCCAGTTCCGACAGGGGAGGAGACGAGCAGTACTTC.

This clonotype was seen many times. The chain is built from TRBV20-1 and TRBJ2-7, with TRBD2 identical over 11 bases. Per the germline V gene, CDR1 is DFQATT and CDR2 is SNEGSKA (reference sequence). CDR3 length: 16 amino acids. Germline trimming cut 6 bases from V and 1 base from J; bases unmatched to any gene: 11. The CDR3 bases are TGCAGTGCCTCCCGGCGGCTAGCGGGGGGTTCCTACGAGCAGTACTTC. Protein product: CSASRRLAGGSYEQYF.

This clonotype is medium-sized. The chain combines TRBV24-1 with TRBJ1-5; D is possibly TRBD1 (5 bases). Germline assignment: CDR1 KGHDR and CDR2 SFDVKD. Deletions cut 7 bases from V and 4 bases from J, with 10 bases between. The length of the CDR3 is 13 residues. CDR3: CATSRDGNQPQHF. CDR3 sequence (DNA): TGTGCCACCAGCCGGGACGGGAATCAGCCCCAGCATTTT.

This clonotype came up many times. The chain couples TRBV7-8 to TRBJ1-5, with 7 bases that match TRBD1. J lost 6 bases, V lost 1 base, and 3 bases had no gene match. Germline values: CDR1 SGHVS, CDR2 FQNEAQ. The CDR3 has 14 residues. The CDR3: CASSLGQGGQPQHF. The CDR3 DNA follows: TGTGCCAGCAGCTTAGGACAGGGAGGTCAGCCCCAGCATTTT.

This chain joins TRBV11-3 and TRBJ2-7, with D tentatively TRBD2 (7 bases). The V gene lost 7 bases and the J gene lost 3 bases, with 28 bases spanning the gap. Germline V lookup: CDR1 SGHNT, CDR2 YENEEA. The CDR3 is 18 residues long. The CDR3 spells CASTPPVGGRNKIYEQYF. CDR3 DNA: TGTGCCAGCACTCCCCCGGTGGGGGGGCGAAACAAAATCTACGAGCAGTACTTC.

There are many counts of this clonotype. This rearrangement joins TRBV2 to TRBJ1-2; TRBD1 agrees at 7 bases. There are 12 residues in the CDR3. The ends lost 6 bases at V and 4 bases at J; junction bases unmatched: 2. CDR1 is SNHLY and CDR2 is FYNNEI in the germline V gene. CDR3 residues: CASSGDSYGYTF. CDR3 coding DNA: TGTGCCAGCAGCGGGGACAGCTATGGCTACACCTTC.

This clonotype occurred many times. This sequence joins TRBV7-6 and TRBJ2-5; D might be TRBD2 (6 bases). V lost 5 bases to trimming and J lost 3 bases, with 16 bases between them. The CDR3 totals 15 residues. Germline lookup yields CDR1 SGHVS and CDR2 FNYEAQ. CDR3 coding DNA: TGTGCCAGCAGCCCCCCCGGAGGGTATGAAGAGACCCAGTACTTC. Encoded protein: CASSPPGGYEETQYF. The full variable domain, in which reference TRBV7-6 and TRBJ2-5 provide the parts outside the CDR3, is GAGVSQSPRYKVTKRGQDVALRCDPISGHVSLYWYRQALGQGPEFLTYFNYEAQQDKSGLPNDRFSAERPEGSISTLTIQRTEQRDSAMYRCASSPPGGYEETQYFGPGTRLLVL.

This clonotype has ten or more counts. This chain uses TRBV4-1 with TRBJ2-2; D may be TRBD1 (6 bases). The CDR3 sequence is 15 residues long. Germline CDR1 is MGHRA and CDR2 is YSYEKL. Between the trimmed V and J ends, which lost 6 bases and 6 bases, there was a span of 17 bases. The CDR3 loop is CASRTNTGTSGELFF. Here the CDR3 DNA reads TGCGCCAGCAGAACAAATACCGGGACATCCGGGGAGCTGTTTTTT.

This clonotype has ten or more counts. The chain links TRBV10-2 to TRBJ2-7; 11 nucleotides line up with TRBD2. V was clipped by 10 bases and J by 1 base; unmatched bases: 12. CDR3 size: 16 residues. CDR1 and CDR2 from the germline V gene are WSHSY and SAAADI. CDR3 sequence (DNA): TGCGCCACCCTGGGGCTAGCGGGGGGCCCATCCTACGAGCAGTACTTC. This codes for CATLGLAGGPSYEQYF.

This clonotype was seen ten or more times. This chain connects TRBV7-2 to TRBJ2-3; D is possibly TRBD2 (6 bases). CDR3 size: 15 residues. Germline CDR1 reads SGHTA; CDR2 reads FQGNSA. V was trimmed by 5 bases and J by 4 bases, leaving 16 bases between them. The CDR3 loop reads CASSLRLVGADTQYF. Here the CDR3 DNA reads TGTGCCAGCAGCCTGAGACTAGTTGGCGCAGATACGCAGTATTTT.

This clonotype was detected ten times or more. The rearrangement joins TRBV11-1 to TRBJ2-3, with a tentative D call TRBD1 (5 bases). CDR3 size: 16 residues. Germline values: CDR1 SGHAT, CDR2 FQDESV (reference sequence). Trimming left V 6 bases short and J 0 bases short, with 16 bases between. The CDR3 bases are TGTGCCAGCAGTCCGTGGGGCAGGGCAAGCACAGATACGCAGTATTTT. This sequence encodes CASSPWGRASTDTQYF.